These T cell receptor beta chains were read from a single sample in a study of T-cell memory formation after mild COVID-19. TCRdb reprocessed the 5' RACE reads via MiXCR and lists one record per CDR3 protein. The sample lists approximately 580,000 distinct CDR3 sequences; around 20% were seen once. The specimen sequenced was PBMCs or a T cell subset sorted from them (not recorded which). These receptors all come from an adult woman who had mild COVID-19 (a few samples of this study predate the infection). Cell type and time point are not known. CDR3s include the opening cysteine and the closing phenylalanine or tryptophan. The order of the fields is D gene, J gene, V gene, clone size, CDR3 protein, CDR3 DNA. The D gene is left open where the match is weak. Clone size is not always given. Where it is, it says once, few, many or a class for expanded clones.

d_gene: NA; j_gene: TRBJ2-3; v_gene: TRBV3-1; abundance: few; CDR3aa: CASSHWGDTQYF; CDR3nt: TGTGCCAGCAGCCACTGGGGGGATACGCAGTATTTT
d_gene: NA; j_gene: TRBJ2-1; v_gene: TRBV5-1; abundance: few; CDR3aa: CASRSTNEQFF; CDR3nt: TGCGCCAGCAGATCGACGAATGAGCAGTTCTTC
d_gene: TRBD1; j_gene: TRBJ1-2; v_gene: TRBV12-3/TRBV12-4; abundance: NA; CDR3aa: CASSPTGENYGYTF; CDR3nt: TGTGCCAGCAGCCCGACAGGGGAAAACTATGGCTACACCTTC
d_gene: NA; j_gene: TRBJ2-7; v_gene: TRBV5-1; abundance: NA; CDR3aa: CASSSLGQDPSYEQYF; CDR3nt: TGCGCCAGCAGCTCGCTTGGCCAGGACCCCTCCTACGAGCAGTACTTC
d_gene: NA; j_gene: TRBJ1-3; v_gene: TRBV12-3/TRBV12-4; abundance: NA; CDR3aa: CASTLGTGLTGNTIYF; CDR3nt: TGTGCCAGCACCCTAGGAACGGGGTTGACTGGAAACACCATATATTTT
d_gene: NA; j_gene: TRBJ2-2; v_gene: TRBV9; abundance: NA; CDR3aa: CASSPGGGLANTGELFF; CDR3nt: TGTGCCAGCAGCCCAGGGGGGGGGCTAGCCAACACCGGGGAGCTGTTTTTT
d_gene: NA; j_gene: TRBJ1-5; v_gene: TRBV4-1; abundance: NA; CDR3aa: CASSQGTASNQPQHF; CDR3nt: TGCGCCAGCAGCCAAGGGACAGCCAGCAATCAGCCCCAGCATTTT
d_gene: NA; j_gene: TRBJ1-2; v_gene: TRBV20-1; abundance: NA; CDR3aa: CSASLESGIGGYTF; CDR3nt: TGCAGTGCTAGTCTTGAGTCGGGGATTGGTGGCTACACCTTC
d_gene: NA; j_gene: TRBJ2-7; v_gene: TRBV28; abundance: few; CDR3aa: CASRPTGSGDEQYF; CDR3nt: TGTGCCAGCAGACCAACAGGGTCGGGCGACGAGCAGTACTTC
d_gene: NA; j_gene: TRBJ1-2; v_gene: TRBV29-1; abundance: NA; CDR3aa: CSADGDTHGYTF; CDR3nt: TGCAGCGCAGACGGGGATACCCATGGCTACACCTTC
d_gene: NA; j_gene: TRBJ1-1; v_gene: TRBV29-1; abundance: NA; CDR3aa: CSGVSGILTEAFF; CDR3nt: TGCAGCGGGGTGTCGGGCATCTTGACTGAAGCTTTCTTT
d_gene: NA; j_gene: TRBJ1-1; v_gene: TRBV7-9; abundance: NA; CDR3aa: CASSLEISRTFF; CDR3nt: TGTGCCAGCAGCTTAGAGATCAGTCGTACTTTCTTT
d_gene: NA; j_gene: TRBJ2-7; v_gene: TRBV4-1; abundance: NA; CDR3aa: CASSQVGNTDEQYF; CDR3nt: TGCGCCAGCAGCCAAGTCGGCAATACGGACGAGCAGTACTTC
d_gene: NA; j_gene: TRBJ2-5; v_gene: TRBV4-3; abundance: NA; CDR3aa: CASSQGLTETQYF; CDR3nt: TGCGCCAGCAGCCAAGGACTTACGGAGACCCAGTACTTC
d_gene: TRBD2; j_gene: TRBJ2-1; v_gene: TRBV5-1; abundance: NA; CDR3aa: CASSYGLAGGNSYNEQFF; CDR3nt: TGCGCCAGCAGCTATGGACTAGCGGGAGGGAACTCCTACAATGAGCAGTTCTTC
d_gene: NA; j_gene: TRBJ1-1; v_gene: TRBV9; abundance: few; CDR3aa: CASRGGSNTEAFF; CDR3nt: TGTGCCAGCAGAGGCGGGTCGAACACTGAAGCTTTCTTT
d_gene: NA; j_gene: TRBJ1-1; v_gene: TRBV20-1; abundance: NA; CDR3aa: CSARPGGTEAFF; CDR3nt: TGCAGTGCTCGACCTGGGGGCACTGAAGCTTTCTTT
d_gene: TRBD1; j_gene: TRBJ1-2; v_gene: TRBV20-1; abundance: NA; CDR3aa: CSARTGAAGYTF; CDR3nt: TGCAGTGCGCGGACAGGGGCGGCTGGCTACACCTTC
d_gene: NA; j_gene: TRBJ2-3; v_gene: TRBV30; abundance: few; CDR3aa: CAWARGADTQYF; CDR3nt: TGTGCCTGGGCCCGGGGAGCGGATACGCAGTATTTT
d_gene: TRBD1; j_gene: TRBJ1-5; v_gene: TRBV20-1; abundance: NA; CDR3aa: CSARAGQGNQPQHF; CDR3nt: TGCAGTGCTAGGGCTGGACAGGGCAATCAGCCCCAGCATTTT
d_gene: NA; j_gene: TRBJ2-6; v_gene: TRBV5-1; abundance: few; CDR3aa: CASSLAEASGANVLTF; CDR3nt: TGCGCCAGCAGCTTGGCCGAGGCCTCTGGGGCCAACGTCCTGACTTTC
d_gene: NA; j_gene: TRBJ2-7; v_gene: TRBV7-2; abundance: few; CDR3aa: CASSLRSPWPHF; CDR3nt: TGTGCCAGCAGCTTAAGGTCTCCTTGGCCTCACTTC
d_gene: TRBD2; j_gene: TRBJ2-2; v_gene: TRBV5-5; abundance: few; CDR3aa: CASSSTSGGVGELFF; CDR3nt: TGTGCCAGCAGCTCGACTAGCGGGGGGGTCGGGGAGCTGTTTTTT
d_gene: NA; j_gene: TRBJ2-2; v_gene: TRBV7-9; abundance: few; CDR3aa: CASSSFLAGELFF; CDR3nt: TGTGCCAGCAGCTCCTTCCTCGCCGGGGAGCTGTTTTTT
d_gene: TRBD1; j_gene: TRBJ2-7; v_gene: TRBV18; abundance: NA; CDR3aa: CASSPLGTGGTYEQYF; CDR3nt: TGTGCCAGCTCACCACTCGGGACAGGGGGGACCTACGAGCAGTACTTC
d_gene: TRBD2; j_gene: TRBJ2-7; v_gene: TRBV10-3; abundance: NA; CDR3aa: CAISELAGLYEQYF; CDR3nt: TGTGCCATCAGTGAACTAGCGGGTCTCTACGAGCAGTACTTC
d_gene: TRBD2; j_gene: TRBJ2-3; v_gene: TRBV7-3; abundance: NA; CDR3aa: CASSTAGGFTDTQYF; CDR3nt: TGTGCCAGCAGCACTGCGGGGGGATTCACAGATACGCAGTATTTT